What follows are 16 T cell receptor beta chains derived from one specimen sequenced in a study of shared clonotypes between healthy human individuals. Data came from immunoSEQ multiplex PCR; TCRdb stores just in-frame clones and leaves some out. Of roughly 2.2 million clones listed, roughly 93% were seen once; the top ten hold about 0.39%. Sequencing input: naive CD4+ T cells from PBMCs. As to subset: CD45RA+ positively selected. These receptors were taken from a man aged 18-30 years in good health. Some clones in this sample may be carry-over from other donors' samples.

The CDR3 DNA reads TGTGCCAGCAGGCCGACAGGGAGGGTCGGGGAGCAGTACTTC. Amino acids: CASRPTGRVGEQYF. The V call is TRBV6-5, the J call TRBJ2-7, with D perhaps given as TRBD1 or TRBD2 (7 bases each). CDR1 and CDR2 (germline): MNHEY, SVGAGI. Trimming cost V 6 bases and J 7 bases, with 19 bases left between them. There are 14 residues in the CDR3.

The V call is TRBV19, the J call TRBJ2-7; TRBD1 agrees at 10 bases. The CDR3 runs to 15 residues. V trimming: 5 bases; J trimming: 3 bases; junction bases outside the gene matches: 7. Germline CDR1 is LNHDA and CDR2 is SQIVND (reference sequence). The CDR3: CASSAAGTGDYEQYF. CDR3 DNA: TGTGCCAGTAGTGCTGCCGGGACAGGGGACTACGAGCAGTACTTC.

The rearrangement links TRBV7-3 to TRBJ2-1; TRBD1 matches at 7 bases. After removal of 1 base from V and 7 bases from J, the junction contained 10 bases not matched to a gene. This CDR3 region has 16 residues. Germline values: CDR1 SGHTA, CDR2 FQGTGA. In nucleotides, the CDR3 is TGTGCCAGCAGCTTAAGGTTGGCGGGCAGGGGGAATGAGCAGTTCTTC. It translates to CASSLRLAGRGNEQFF.

This chain uses TRBV15 with TRBJ2-7; 9 positions agree with TRBD1. The CDR3 sequence is 15 residues long. V shed 3 bases, J shed 5 bases, and the junction held 8 bases outside the gene matches. Germline V gene data show CDR1 as LNHNV and CDR2 as YYDKDF (reference sequence). CDR3 protein: CATSSQAGTGNEQYF. CDR3 DNA: TGTGCCACCAGCAGCCAGGCCGGGACAGGGAACGAGCAGTACTTC. The full variable domain, completed using reference TRBV15 and TRBJ2-7, is DAMVIQNPRYQVTQFGKPVTLSCSQTLNHNVMYWYQQKSSQAPKLLFHYYDKDFNNEADTPDNFQSRRPNTSFCFLDIRSPGLGDTAMYLCATSSQAGTGNEQYFGPGTRLTVT.

The CDR3 DNA is TGTGCCAGCTCACCTGGGACATCCGGCACAGATACGCAGTATTTT. Translation gives CASSPGTSGTDTQYF. The chain joins TRBV18 to TRBJ2-3; D perhaps matches TRBD1 (6 bases). Trimming removed 3 bases from V and 1 base from J, with 11 bases in between. In germline, CDR1 is KGHSH, CDR2 LQKENI. The CDR3 covers 15 residues. Full variable domain (rest looked up from reference TRBV18 and TRBJ2-3): NAGVMQNPRHLVRRRGQEARLRCSPMKGHSHVYWYRQLPEEGLKFMVYLQKENIIDESGMPKERFSAEFPKEGPSILRIQQVVRGDSAAYFCASSPGTSGTDTQYFGPGTRLTVL.

The gene calls are TRBV9 and TRBJ2-5; 7 positions agree with TRBD1. CDR1 and CDR2 from the germline V gene are SGDLS and YYNGEE. The CDR3 is made up of 14 amino acids. With 0 bases clipped from V and 3 bases from J, the junction kept 2 bases outside the gene matches. Here the CDR3 reads CASSVGGQEETQYF. The CDR3 DNA follows: TGTGCCAGCAGCGTAGGTGGACAGGAAGAGACCCAGTACTTC.

The V call is TRBV2, the J call TRBJ2-3; the match to TRBD1 covers 9 bases. The V gene end was trimmed by 7 bases and the J gene end by 3 bases; junction bases not matched to a gene: 5. Germline V gene sequence: CDR1 SNHLY, CDR2 FYNNEI. The CDR3 extends over 14 amino acids. The CDR3 coding sequence is TGTGCCAGCAAGGGGACAGGGCCAACAGATACGCAGTATTTT. Translation gives CASKGTGPTDTQYF.

The chain has TRBV28 and TRBJ1-5; D possibly corresponds to TRBD1 (5 bases). Trimming took 6 bases from V and 0 from J, leaving 15 bases between them. Looked up from germline, CDR1 is MDHEN and CDR2 is SYDVKM. The CDR3 runs 16 residues. CDR3 residues: CASRGRVGHSNQPQHF. CDR3 bases: TGTGCCAGCAGGGGCAGGGTCGGTCATAGCAATCAGCCCCAGCATTTT.

V usage is TRBV6-5 and J usage is TRBJ2-7; a weak D match, TRBD1 (6 bases). Trimming stripped 6 bases from V and 0 bases from J, with 12 bases between. Per the germline V gene, CDR1 is MNHEY and CDR2 is SVGAGI. The CDR3 consists of 14 residues. CDR3 in amino acids: CASRTGTNSYEQYF. In DNA, the CDR3 is TGTGCCAGCAGGACCGGGACAAACTCCTACGAGCAGTACTTC.

The CDR3 DNA sequence: TGTGCCAGTAGTATAGTCGTGACTAGCGATGACCTGAACGAGCAGTACTTC. Protein product: CASSIVVTSDDLNEQYF. The chain couples TRBV19 to TRBJ2-7; 8 bases match TRBD2. This CDR3 contains 17 residues. Germline trimming cut 1 base from V and 5 bases from J; bases unmatched to any gene: 13. Germline CDR1 is LNHDA and CDR2 is SQIVND (reference sequence). The variable domain in full, completed from reference TRBV19 and TRBJ2-7, reads DGGITQSPKYLFRKEGQNVTLSCEQNLNHDAMYWYRQDPGQGLRLIYYSQIVNDFQKGDIAEGYSVSREKKESFPLTVTSAQKNPTAFYLCASSIVVTSDDLNEQYFGPGTRLTVT.

The chain recombines TRBV21-1 with TRBJ2-5. TRBV21-1 is listed as a pseudogene. The CDR3 is 11 amino acids. The CDR3 loop is CASSKERTQYF. DNA for the CDR3: TGTGCCAGCAGCAAAGAAAGGACCCAGTACTTC.

This clone appeared a single time. The genes are TRBV4-1 and TRBJ2-7, with D perhaps matching TRBD1 or TRBD2 (7 bases each). The CDR3 has 16 amino acids. The V end lost 2 bases, the J end lost 0 bases, and 14 bases lay between the germline ends. The V gene's germline CDR1 is MGHRA and CDR2 YSYEKL. The CDR3 DNA reads TGCGCCAGCAGCCAATCACAGGGGACTACCTCCTACGAGCAGTACTTC. Translated: CASSQSQGTTSYEQYF.

Only one count was recorded for this clone. This chain connects TRBV10-3 to TRBJ1-6; D might be TRBD1 (5 bases). The V gene lost 0 bases and the J gene lost 0 bases, with 15 bases spanning the gap. The V gene's germline CDR1 is ENHRY and CDR2 SYGVKD. The CDR3 totals 19 residues. The CDR3 region is CAISESAGPWGSYNSPLHF. DNA for the CDR3: TGTGCCATCAGTGAGTCCGCAGGGCCGTGGGGCTCCTATAATTCACCCCTCCACTTT.

V gene TRBV6-6 combines with J gene TRBJ2-1; D might be TRBD1 (7 bases). This CDR3 contains 15 residues. The V gene lost 5 bases and the J gene lost 7 bases, with 18 bases spanning the gap. The germline CDR1 and CDR2 sequences are MNHNY and SVGAGI (reference sequence). The CDR3 loop reads CASSAAGQHQNEQFF. In nucleotides, the CDR3 is TGTGCCAGCAGTGCGGCGGGACAGCACCAGAATGAGCAGTTCTTC.

V usage is TRBV5-4 and J usage is TRBJ2-3; D perhaps matches TRBD2 (5 bases). The CDR3 loop spans 15 amino acids. The ends were cut back, 0 bases at V and 4 bases at J, with 12 bases in the middle. Germline CDR1 SGHNT, CDR2 YYREEE (reference sequence). In nucleotides, the CDR3 is TGTGCCAGCAGCTTGGTAGCGTATTCTTCAGATACGCAGTATTTT. It specifies CASSLVAYSSDTQYF.

The rearrangement links TRBV27 to TRBJ1-3, with a weak D call TRBD1 (5 bases). Germline V gene data show CDR1 as MNHEY and CDR2 as SMNVEV (reference sequence). This CDR3 has 17 residues. The V end lost 6 bases, the J end lost 0 bases, and 18 bases lay between the germline ends. DNA for the CDR3: TGTGCCAGCAGAAGACTCAATGAGACAGCCTCTGGAAACACCATATATTTT. It encodes CASRRLNETASGNTIYF.